This T cell receptor beta chain derives from a study of vaccination and CD4 T cells after COVID-19. Described time point: late sampling 161 to 241 days after vaccination in a few convalescent patients. Stated treatment: approximately 11-day PBMC culture with coronavirus spike peptide pools or control peptides (ViraFEST assay). The V gene lost 6 bases and the J gene lost 3 bases, with 14 bases spanning the gap. Per the germline V gene, CDR1 is DFQATT and CDR2 is SNEGSKA (reference sequence). This CDR3 is built from 13 residues. Sequencing of DNA taken from cultured CD4+ T cells relied on the Oncomine TCR Beta short-read assay. TCRdb recomputed calls from the PCR reads with MiXCR, one row per CDR3 protein. This table holds about 24,000 distinct CDR3 sequences, under 40% found once. This clonotype was counted only a few times. Its antigen is undetermined.

This chain joins TRBV20-1 and TRBJ2-5; D is possibly TRBD1 (6 bases). The receptor was derived from a human donor who had recovered from COVID-19. The material sequenced was CD4+ T cells from blood, cultured in vitro, taken about 7 months after SARS-CoV-2 vaccination. The CDR3 loop is CSAENRDEETQYF. DNA of the CDR3: TGCAGTGCGGAAAACAGGGACGAAGAGACCCAGTACTTC.